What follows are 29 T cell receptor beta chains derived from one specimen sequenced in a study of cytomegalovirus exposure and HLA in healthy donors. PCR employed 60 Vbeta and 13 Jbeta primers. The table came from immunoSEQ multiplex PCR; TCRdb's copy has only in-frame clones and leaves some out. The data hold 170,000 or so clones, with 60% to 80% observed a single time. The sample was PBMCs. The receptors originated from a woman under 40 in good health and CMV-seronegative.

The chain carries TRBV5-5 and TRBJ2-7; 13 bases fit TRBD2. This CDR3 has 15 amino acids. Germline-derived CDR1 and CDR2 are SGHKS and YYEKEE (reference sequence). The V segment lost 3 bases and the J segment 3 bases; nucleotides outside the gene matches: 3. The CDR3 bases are TGTGCCAGCAGCTCGGGACTAGCGGGGTACTACGAGCAGTACTTC. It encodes CASSSGLAGYYEQYF.

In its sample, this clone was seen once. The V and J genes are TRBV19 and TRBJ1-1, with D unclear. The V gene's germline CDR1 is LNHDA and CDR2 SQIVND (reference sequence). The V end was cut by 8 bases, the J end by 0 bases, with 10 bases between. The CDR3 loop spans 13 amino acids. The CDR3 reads CASSNTVNTEAFF. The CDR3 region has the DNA TGTGCCAGTTCTAATACGGTGAACACTGAAGCTTTCTTT.

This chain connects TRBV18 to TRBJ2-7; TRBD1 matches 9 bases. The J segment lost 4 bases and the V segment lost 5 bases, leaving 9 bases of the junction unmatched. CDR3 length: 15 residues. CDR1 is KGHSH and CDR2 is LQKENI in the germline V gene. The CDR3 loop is CASSVQTGGPYEQYF. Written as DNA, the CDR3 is TGTGCCAGCTCAGTACAGACAGGGGGACCTTACGAGCAGTACTTC.

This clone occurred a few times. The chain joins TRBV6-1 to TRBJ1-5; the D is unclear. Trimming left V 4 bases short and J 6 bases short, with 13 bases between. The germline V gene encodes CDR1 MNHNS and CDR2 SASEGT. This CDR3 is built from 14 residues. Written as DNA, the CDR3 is TGTGCCAGCAGTGGAGGGATCCCAAGTCAGCCCCAGCATTTT. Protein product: CASSGGIPSQPQHF.

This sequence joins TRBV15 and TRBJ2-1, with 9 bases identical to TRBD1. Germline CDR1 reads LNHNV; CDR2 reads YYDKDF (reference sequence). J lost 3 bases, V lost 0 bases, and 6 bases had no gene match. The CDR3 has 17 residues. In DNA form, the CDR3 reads TGTGCCACCAGCAGAGATCCGGGACAGGGCTACTACAATGAGCAGTTCTTC. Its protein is CATSRDPGQGYYNEQFF.

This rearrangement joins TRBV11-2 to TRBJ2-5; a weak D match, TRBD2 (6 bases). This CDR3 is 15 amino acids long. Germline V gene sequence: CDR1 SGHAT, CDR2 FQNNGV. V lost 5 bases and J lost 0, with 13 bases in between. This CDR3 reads CASSPGSSYQETQYF. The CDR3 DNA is TGTGCCAGCAGCCCCGGGAGCTCCTACCAAGAGACCCAGTACTTC.

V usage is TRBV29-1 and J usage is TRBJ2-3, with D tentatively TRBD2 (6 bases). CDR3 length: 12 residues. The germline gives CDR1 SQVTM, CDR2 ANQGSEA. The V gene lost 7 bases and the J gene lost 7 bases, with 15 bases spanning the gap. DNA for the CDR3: TGCAGCGCCGGGGGTGGGGTGAATACGCAGTATTTT. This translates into CSAGGGVNTQYF.

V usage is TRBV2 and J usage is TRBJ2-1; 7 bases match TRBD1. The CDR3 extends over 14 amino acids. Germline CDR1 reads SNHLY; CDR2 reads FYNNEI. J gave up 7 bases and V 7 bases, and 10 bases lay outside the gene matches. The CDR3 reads CASNRQTGKNEQFF. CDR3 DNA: TGTGCCAGCAATCGGCAGACAGGGAAGAATGAGCAGTTCTTC.

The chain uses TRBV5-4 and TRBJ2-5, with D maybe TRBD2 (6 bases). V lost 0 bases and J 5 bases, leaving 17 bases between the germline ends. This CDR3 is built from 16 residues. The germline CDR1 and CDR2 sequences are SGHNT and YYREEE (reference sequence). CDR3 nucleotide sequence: TGTGCCAGCAGCTTGGTCAACAAAGACAGCGGGGAGACCCAGTACTTC. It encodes CASSLVNKDSGETQYF.

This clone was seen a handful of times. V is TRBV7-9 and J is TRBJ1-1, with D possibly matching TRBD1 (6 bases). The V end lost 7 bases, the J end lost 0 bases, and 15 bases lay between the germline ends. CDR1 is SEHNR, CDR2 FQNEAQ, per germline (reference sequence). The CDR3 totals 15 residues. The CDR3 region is CASTPPGTMNTEAFF. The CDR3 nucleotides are TGTGCCAGCACCCCCCCCGGGACAATGAACACTGAAGCTTTCTTT. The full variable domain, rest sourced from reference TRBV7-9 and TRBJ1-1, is DTGVSQNPRHKITKRGQNVTFRCDPISEHNRLYWYRQTLGQGPEFLTYFQNEAQLEKSRLLSDRFSAERPKGSFSTLEIQRTEQGDSAMYLCASTPPGTMNTEAFFGQGTRLTVV.

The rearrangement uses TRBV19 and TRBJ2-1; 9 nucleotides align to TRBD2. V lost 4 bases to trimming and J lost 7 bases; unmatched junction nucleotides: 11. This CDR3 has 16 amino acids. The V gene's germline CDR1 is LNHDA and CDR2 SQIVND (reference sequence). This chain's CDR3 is CASSTRRTSAGNEQFF. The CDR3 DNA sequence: TGTGCCAGTAGTACCCGTAGGACTAGCGCGGGGAATGAGCAGTTCTTC. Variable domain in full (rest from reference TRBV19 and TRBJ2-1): DGGITQSPKYLFRKEGQNVTLSCEQNLNHDAMYWYRQDPGQGLRLIYYSQIVNDFQKGDIAEGYSVSREKKESFPLTVTSAQKNPTAFYLCASSTRRTSAGNEQFFGPGTRLTVL.

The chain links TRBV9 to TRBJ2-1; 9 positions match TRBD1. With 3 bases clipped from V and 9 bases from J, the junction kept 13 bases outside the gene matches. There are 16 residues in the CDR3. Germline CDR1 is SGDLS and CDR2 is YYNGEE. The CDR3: CASSESGTGKFTEQFF. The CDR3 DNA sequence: TGTGCCAGCAGCGAATCCGGGACAGGGAAATTCACTGAGCAGTTCTTC.

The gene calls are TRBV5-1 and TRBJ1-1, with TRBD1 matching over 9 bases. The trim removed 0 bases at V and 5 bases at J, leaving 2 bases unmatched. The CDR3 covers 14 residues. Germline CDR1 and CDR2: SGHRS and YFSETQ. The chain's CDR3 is CASSLGQGETEAFF. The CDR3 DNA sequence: TGCGCCAGCAGCTTGGGACAGGGGGAGACTGAAGCTTTCTTT.

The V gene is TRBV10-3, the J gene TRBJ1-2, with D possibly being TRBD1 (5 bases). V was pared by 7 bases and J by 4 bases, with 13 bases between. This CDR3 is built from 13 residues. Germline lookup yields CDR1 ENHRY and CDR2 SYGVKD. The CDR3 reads CAINKGPSYGYTF. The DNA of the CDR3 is TGTGCCATCAACAAGGGGCCCTCCTATGGCTACACCTTC.

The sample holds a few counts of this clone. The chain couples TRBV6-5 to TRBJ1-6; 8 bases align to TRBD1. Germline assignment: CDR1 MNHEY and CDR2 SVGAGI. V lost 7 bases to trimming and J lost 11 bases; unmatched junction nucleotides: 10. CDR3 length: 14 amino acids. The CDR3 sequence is CASTRGQGETPLHF. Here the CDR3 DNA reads TGTGCCAGCACCCGAGGACAGGGCGAAACACCCCTCCACTTT.

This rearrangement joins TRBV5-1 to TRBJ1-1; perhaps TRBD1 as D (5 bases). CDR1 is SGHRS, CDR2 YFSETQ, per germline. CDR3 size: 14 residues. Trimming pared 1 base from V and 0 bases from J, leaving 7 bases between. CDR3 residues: CASSLRGVNTEAFF. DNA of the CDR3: TGCGCCAGCAGCTTGAGGGGCGTGAACACTGAAGCTTTCTTT. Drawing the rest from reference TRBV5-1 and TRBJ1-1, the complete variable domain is KAGVTQTPRYLIKTRGQQVTLSCSPISGHRSVSWYQQTPGQGLQFLFEYFSETQRNKGNFPGRFSGRQFSNSRSEMNVSTLELGDSALYLCASSLRGVNTEAFFGQGTRLTVV.

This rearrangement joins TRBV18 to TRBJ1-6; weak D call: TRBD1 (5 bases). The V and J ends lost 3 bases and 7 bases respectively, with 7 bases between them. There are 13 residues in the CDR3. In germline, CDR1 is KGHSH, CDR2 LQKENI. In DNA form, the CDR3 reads TGTGCCAGCTCACCTGACAGAAATTCACCCCTCCACTTT. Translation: CASSPDRNSPLHF. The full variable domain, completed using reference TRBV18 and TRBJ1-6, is NAGVMQNPRHLVRRRGQEARLRCSPMKGHSHVYWYRQLPEEGLKFMVYLQKENIIDESGMPKERFSAEFPKEGPSILRIQQVVRGDSAAYFCASSPDRNSPLHFGNGTRLTVT.

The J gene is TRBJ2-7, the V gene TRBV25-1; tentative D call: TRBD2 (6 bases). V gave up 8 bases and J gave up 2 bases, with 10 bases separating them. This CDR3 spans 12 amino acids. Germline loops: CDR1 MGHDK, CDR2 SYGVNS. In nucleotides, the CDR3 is TGTGCCAGCGGGCGCGGGGCCTACGAGCAGTACTTC. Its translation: CASGRGAYEQYF.

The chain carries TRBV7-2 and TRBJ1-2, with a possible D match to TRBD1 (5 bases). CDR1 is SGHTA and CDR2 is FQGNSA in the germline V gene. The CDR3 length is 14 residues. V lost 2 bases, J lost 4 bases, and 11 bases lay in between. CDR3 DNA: TGTGCCAGCAGCTTAATGGAGGGGACCTATGGCTACACCTTC. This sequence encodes CASSLMEGTYGYTF.

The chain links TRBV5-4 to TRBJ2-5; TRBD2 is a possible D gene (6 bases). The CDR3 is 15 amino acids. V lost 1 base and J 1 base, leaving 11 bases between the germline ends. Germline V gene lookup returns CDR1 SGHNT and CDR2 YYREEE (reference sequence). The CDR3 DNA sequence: TGTGCCAGCAGCTTGAAAATGGGGGGCCAAGAGACCCAGTACTTC. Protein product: CASSLKMGGQETQYF.

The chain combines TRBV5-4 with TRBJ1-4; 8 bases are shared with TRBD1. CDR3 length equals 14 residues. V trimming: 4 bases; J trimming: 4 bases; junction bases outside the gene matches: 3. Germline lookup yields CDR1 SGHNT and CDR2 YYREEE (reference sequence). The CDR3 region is CASSRGQDNEKLFF. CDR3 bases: TGTGCCAGCAGCCGGGGACAGGATAATGAAAAACTGTTTTTT.

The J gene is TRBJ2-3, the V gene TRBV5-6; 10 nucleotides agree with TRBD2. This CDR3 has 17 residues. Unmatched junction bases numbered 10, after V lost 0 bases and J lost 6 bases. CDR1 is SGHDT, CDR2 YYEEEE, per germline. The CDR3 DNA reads TGTGCCAGCAGCTTGGGCATGGCTAGCGGGGGAGCGGATACGCAGTATTTT. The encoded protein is CASSLGMASGGADTQYF.

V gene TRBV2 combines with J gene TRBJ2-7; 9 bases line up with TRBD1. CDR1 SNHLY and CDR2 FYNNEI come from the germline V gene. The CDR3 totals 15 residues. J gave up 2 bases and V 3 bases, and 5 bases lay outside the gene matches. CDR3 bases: TGTGCCAGCAGTGAGGGGGGACAGGGTGCCTACGAGCAGTACTTC. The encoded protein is CASSEGGQGAYEQYF.

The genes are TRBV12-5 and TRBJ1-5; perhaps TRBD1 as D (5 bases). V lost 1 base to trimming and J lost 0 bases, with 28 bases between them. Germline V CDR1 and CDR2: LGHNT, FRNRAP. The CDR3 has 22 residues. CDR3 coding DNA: TGTGCTAGTGGTTTGGGTCGATTCGGCTTATGGGGCTTACGATATAGCAATCAGCCCCAGCATTTT. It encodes CASGLGRFGLWGLRYSNQPQHF.

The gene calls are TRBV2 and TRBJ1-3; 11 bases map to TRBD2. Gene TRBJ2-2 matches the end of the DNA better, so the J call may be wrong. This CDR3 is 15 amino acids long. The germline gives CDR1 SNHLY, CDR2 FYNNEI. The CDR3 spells CASSFSGGAGGELFF. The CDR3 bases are TGTGCCAGCAGCTTTAGCGGGGGGGCCGGTGGGGAGCTGTTTTTT.

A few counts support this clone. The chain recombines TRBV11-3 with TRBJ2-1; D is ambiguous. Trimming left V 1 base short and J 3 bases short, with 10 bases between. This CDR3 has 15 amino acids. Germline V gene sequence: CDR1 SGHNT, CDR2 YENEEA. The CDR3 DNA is TGTGCCAGCAGCTTAGTCGGCGGCAACTACAATGAGCAGTTCTTC. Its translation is CASSLVGGNYNEQFF.

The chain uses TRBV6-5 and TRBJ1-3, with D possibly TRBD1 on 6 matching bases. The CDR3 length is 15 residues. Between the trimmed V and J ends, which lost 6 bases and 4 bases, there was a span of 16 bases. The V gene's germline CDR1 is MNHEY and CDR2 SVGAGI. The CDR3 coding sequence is TGTGCCAGCAGCCCTCCTGGCAGGGGCGGAAACACCATATATTTT. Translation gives CASSPPGRGGNTIYF.

The CDR3 region has the DNA TGCAGCTTTCCGACAGGGTCTGGCGGCTACACCTTC. This codes for CSFPTGSGGYTF. V gene TRBV29-1 combines with J gene TRBJ1-2, with 7 bases aligning to TRBD1. V lost 8 bases, J lost 8 bases, and 11 bases stayed unmatched. The CDR3 is 12 residues long. Germline CDR1 and CDR2: SQVTM and ANQGSEA. Full variable domain (outside the CDR3, taken from reference TRBV29-1 and TRBJ1-2): SAVISQKPSRDICQRGTSLTIQCQVDSQVTMMFWYRQQPGQSLTLIATANQGSEATYESGFVIDKFPISRPNLTFSTLTVSNMSPEDSSIYLCSFPTGSGGYTFGSGTRLTVV.

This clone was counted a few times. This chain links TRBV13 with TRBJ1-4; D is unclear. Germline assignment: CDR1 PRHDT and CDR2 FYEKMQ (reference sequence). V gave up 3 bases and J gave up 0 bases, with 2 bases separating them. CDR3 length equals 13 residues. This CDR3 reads CASSFTTNEKLFF. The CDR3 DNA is TGTGCCAGCAGCTTCACAACTAATGAAAAACTGTTTTTT.